These 2 T cell receptor beta chains originate from one sample sequenced in a study of blood T cells in healthy people across ages. With a J-beta primer mix and a sample-barcoded 5' primer, a second PCR ran 7 to 11 cycles. One entry per CDR3 protein results from TCRdb running MiXCR on the 5' RACE reads. Of 650,000 to 700,000 distinct CDR3 sequences listed, about 50% were seen once; the top ten hold around an eighth. The specimen was blood. The receptors were sampled from a woman older than 75 in good health.

The gene calls are TRBV15 and TRBJ2-3, with 7 bases that match TRBD2. The ends lost 0 bases at V and 4 bases at J; junction bases unmatched: 4. The germline V gene encodes CDR1 LNHNV and CDR2 YYDKDF (reference sequence). The CDR3 contains 15 residues. The CDR3 is CATSREAGTSDTQYF. CDR3 DNA sequence: TGTGCCACCAGCAGAGAAGCGGGAACGTCAGATACGCAGTATTTT. The full variable domain, in which reference TRBV15 and TRBJ2-3 provide the parts outside the CDR3, is DAMVIQNPRYQVTQFGKPVTLSCSQTLNHNVMYWYQQKSSQAPKLLFHYYDKDFNNEADTPDNFQSRRPNTSFCFLDIRSPGLGDTAMYLCATSREAGTSDTQYFGPGTRLTVL.

The chain employs TRBV7-2 and TRBJ2-5; tentatively, D is TRBD2 (6 bases). This CDR3 has 13 amino acids. Trimming left V 5 bases short and J 13 bases short, with 20 bases between. From germline, CDR1 is SGHTA and CDR2 FQGNSA. DNA of the CDR3: TGTGCCAGCAGCACCCGGGACTCCCGCCAGCTGTACTTC. It is translated as CASSTRDSRQLYF.